These 17 T cell receptor beta chains share one sample of origin, sequenced in a study of shared clonotypes between healthy human individuals. In the naive CD8 group, cells lacked CD45RO and were positively selected for CCR7, so terminally differentiated effector memory CD45RA+ cells were left out. The assay was immunoSEQ multiplex PCR, and TCRdb's table has in-frame clones only and misses some. The profile shows under 2,000,000 clones, less than 95% of them singletons. Sequenced input: naive CD8+ T cells sorted from blood. The receptors shown here come from a young man in good health.

This chain connects TRBV27 to TRBJ2-1, with D possibly being TRBD2 (5 bases). The CDR3 runs to 18 residues. Deletions cut 2 bases from V and 8 bases from J, with 25 bases between. Per germline, CDR1 MNHEY and CDR2 SMNVEV (reference sequence). The CDR3 spells CASSLNSASLKVSYEQFF. CDR3 sequence (DNA): TGTGCCAGCAGTTTAAATTCGGCTAGCCTAAAAGTGAGCTATGAGCAGTTCTTC.

This clone was detected only once. The chain recombines TRBV6-5 with TRBJ1-1; D possibly corresponds to TRBD1 (5 bases). CDR1 and CDR2 from the germline V gene are MNHEY and SVGAGI. This CDR3 has 16 amino acids. Trimming took 0 bases from V and 2 from J, leaving 13 bases between them. CDR3 DNA: TGTGCCAGCAGTTACTCAGTCACAGGAGTAAACACTGAAGCTTTCTTT. The encoded protein is CASSYSVTGVNTEAFF.

V and J are TRBV27 and TRBJ2-1, with a possible D match to TRBD1 (5 bases). V was clipped by 0 bases and J by 2 bases, with 11 bases between them. The CDR3 is made up of 16 amino acids. Germline values: CDR1 MNHEY, CDR2 SMNVEV (reference sequence). The CDR3 reads CASSLSQGTAYNEQFF. CDR3 in DNA: TGTGCCAGCAGTTTATCGCAGGGAACCGCCTACAATGAGCAGTTCTTC.

The chain joins TRBV19 to TRBJ1-1; 11 bases are shared with TRBD1. The V and J ends lost 7 bases and 7 bases, in that order; junction bases with no gene match: 8. The CDR3 sequence is 14 residues long. Germline V CDR1 and CDR2: LNHDA, SQIVND (reference sequence). The DNA for the CDR3 is TGTGCCAGTAACCCGTCGGACAGGGGGCTTGAAGCTTTCTTT. Protein sequence: CASNPSDRGLEAFF.

The chain is built from TRBV27 and TRBJ2-7; tentative D call: TRBD2 (5 bases). From germline, CDR1 is MNHEY and CDR2 SMNVEV (reference sequence). The CDR3 contains 13 residues. Trimming removed 4 bases at V and 4 bases at J, with 11 bases between. The CDR3 here is CASSSGERYEQYF. The CDR3 bases are TGTGCCAGCAGTTCCGGGGAGAGGTACGAGCAGTACTTC.

The chain couples TRBV5-6 to TRBJ1-3; D not resolved. The V gene lost 0 bases and the J gene lost 9 bases, with 13 bases spanning the gap. The CDR3 totals 14 residues. Germline CDR1 and CDR2: SGHDT and YYEEEE. For the CDR3, the DNA is TGTGCCAGCAGCTTGGCGGCAGACCTCGTCACCATATATTTT. Residues: CASSLAADLVTIYF.

The rearrangement links TRBV4-1 to TRBJ1-1, with 10 bases that match TRBD1. The CDR3 has 15 residues. Per germline, CDR1 MGHRA and CDR2 YSYEKL. With V trimmed by 2 bases and J by 11 bases, 11 bases remained unmatched. The CDR3 sequence is CASSQLRQGAVHAFF. Here the CDR3 DNA reads TGCGCCAGCAGCCAATTGAGACAGGGGGCAGTTCATGCTTTCTTT.

The V gene is TRBV10-3, the J gene TRBJ2-1; 10 nucleotides align to TRBD1. This CDR3 has 15 amino acids. CDR1 is ENHRY, CDR2 SYGVKD, per germline. Germline trimming cut 3 bases from V and 8 bases from J; bases unmatched to any gene: 7. In nucleotides, the CDR3 is TGTGCCATCAGTGATGGGGGACAGGGGTTTTATGAGCAGTTCTTC. As protein: CAISDGGQGFYEQFF.

Here the CDR3 DNA reads TGTGCCAGCAGCATCGGACAGCCAACTAATGAAAAACTGTTTTTT. Translated, it gives CASSIGQPTNEKLFF. The rearrangement joins TRBV13 to TRBJ1-4; TRBD1 is a possible D gene (6 bases). CDR3 length: 15 residues. Germline V gene sequence: CDR1 PRHDT, CDR2 FYEKMQ (reference sequence). V lost 5 bases and J lost 0, with 10 bases in between.

This chain links TRBV5-6 with TRBJ2-3; no definite D call. The V end lost 4 bases, the J end lost 2 bases, and 8 bases lay between the germline ends. The CDR3 is 13 residues long. Germline CDR1 SGHDT, CDR2 YYEEEE. CDR3 bases: TGTGCCAGCAGCCCGGACGACACAGATACGCAGTATTTT. Its protein is CASSPDDTDTQYF.

The chain uses TRBV7-8 and TRBJ2-5, with D possibly being TRBD1 or TRBD2 (5 bases each). Per the germline V gene, CDR1 is SGHVS and CDR2 is FQNEAQ. The CDR3 runs to 15 residues. V was clipped by 4 bases and J by 3 bases, with 15 bases between them. This CDR3 is CASSSSGTFEETQYF. The CDR3 DNA reads TGTGCCAGCAGCTCATCCGGGACCTTTGAAGAGACCCAGTACTTC.

CDR3 residues: CASSLTRDGGDYGYTF. CDR3 DNA sequence: TGCGCCAGCAGCTTGACCCGGGACGGTGGGGATTATGGCTACACCTTC. The chain has TRBV5-1 and TRBJ1-2; TRBD1 might be the D (5 bases). Germline V gives CDR1 SGHRS, CDR2 YFSETQ. Trimming shortened V by 1 base and J by 5 bases, and 18 bases separated the two germline ends. The CDR3 is 16 amino acids.

V gene TRBV10-3 combines with J gene TRBJ1-2; D may be TRBD1 (5 bases). The CDR3 has 14 residues. Germline CDR1 ENHRY, CDR2 SYGVKD. V lost 0 bases, J lost 7 bases, and 12 bases lay in between. CDR3 sequence: CAISESGQGVGYTF. Here the CDR3 DNA reads TGTGCCATCAGTGAGTCCGGGCAGGGCGTTGGCTACACCTTC.

The chain is built from TRBV27 and TRBJ2-2; D is ambiguous. V was trimmed by 6 bases and J by 2 bases, leaving 16 bases between them. CDR1 MNHEY and CDR2 SMNVEV come from the germline V gene (reference sequence). The CDR3 runs to 16 residues. This CDR3 is CASSQWLGFNTGELFF. CDR3 nucleotide sequence: TGTGCCAGCAGCCAGTGGTTAGGGTTTAACACCGGGGAGCTGTTTTTT.

With regard to this clone: At one end the junction does not follow the germline gene, possibly because of a read error. This rearrangement joins TRBV6-5 to TRBJ2-7; D perhaps matches TRBD1 (5 bases). CDR1 and CDR2 (germline): MNHEY, SVGAGI. The CDR3 is made up of 15 amino acids. The CDR3 reads CASSYLSRQTYGQYF. The CDR3 nucleotides read TGTGCCAGCAGTTACTTATCCCGACAGACCTACGGGCAGTACTTC.

For the CDR3, the DNA is TGTGCCAGCAGTCAGCGGACAGGGGGAGAGACTGAAGCTTTCTTT. It translates to CASSQRTGGETEAFF. The chain has TRBV27 and TRBJ1-1; 10 bases map to TRBD1. The CDR3 is 15 amino acids. Germline CDR1 MNHEY, CDR2 SMNVEV (reference sequence). Trimming took 5 bases from V and 5 from J; bases not matched to a gene: 8.

The V gene is TRBV9, the J gene TRBJ1-1; D may be TRBD1 (5 bases). The CDR3 length is 14 residues. In germline, CDR1 is SGDLS, CDR2 YYNGEE. V dropped 0 bases and J dropped 7 bases, with 13 bases sitting between them. CDR3 nucleotides: TGTGCCAGCAGCGTAGGAGGGACCCTGTTTGAAGCTTTCTTT. Amino acid sequence: CASSVGGTLFEAFF.